The 22 T cell receptor beta chains presented below share a single source sample, sequenced in a study of cytomegalovirus exposure and HLA in healthy donors. Only in-frame clones appear in the TCRdb table, and some are missing; sequencing was by immunoSEQ multiplex PCR. The data show a few hundred thousand clones, with 90% to 95% seen just once and roughly 1% held by the top ten. The material sequenced was PBMCs. These receptor sequences come from a woman younger than 35 in good health and CMV-seronegative.

The V and J genes are TRBV2 and TRBJ2-7, with 9 nucleotides matching TRBD1. The CDR3 has 15 residues. The J segment lost 1 base and the V segment lost 5 bases, leaving 6 bases of the junction unmatched. Germline CDR1 reads SNHLY; CDR2 reads FYNNEI. CDR3 residues: CASSPFGTGSYEQYF. The CDR3 DNA reads as TGTGCCAGCAGTCCCTTCGGGACAGGGTCCTACGAGCAGTACTTC.

This chain links TRBV28 with TRBJ2-1; 9 nucleotides line up with TRBD2. The V gene's germline CDR1 is MDHEN and CDR2 SYDVKM. Trimming cost V 4 bases and J 7 bases; bases outside gene matches: 14. CDR3 length: 17 amino acids. This CDR3 is CASSYVAGVIIWNEQFF. CDR3 coding DNA: TGTGCCAGCAGTTACGTAGCGGGAGTGATTATTTGGAATGAGCAGTTCTTC.

The chain joins TRBV28 to TRBJ2-1, with 10 bases aligning to TRBD2. CDR1 MDHEN and CDR2 SYDVKM come from the germline V gene. This CDR3 is 14 amino acids long. The trim removed 7 bases at V and 10 bases at J, leaving 10 bases unmatched. The CDR3 DNA follows: TGTGCCAGCACCCATACTAGCGGGACGGGGGAGCAGTTCTTC. Amino acid sequence: CASTHTSGTGEQFF.

The chain combines TRBV30 with TRBJ2-4; TRBD1 matches at 8 bases. The CDR3 loop spans 16 amino acids. V dropped 2 bases and J dropped 9; count of bases not matched to a gene: 15. CDR1 GTSNPN and CDR2 SVGIG come from the germline V gene (reference sequence). The CDR3 DNA reads TGTGCCTGGAGTATATGCCTCACAGGGGGTGGTTGCATTCAGTACTTC. Its protein product is CAWSICLTGGGCIQYF.

The genes are TRBV30 and TRBJ2-7; D is possibly TRBD2 (7 bases). CDR1 and CDR2 (germline): GTSNPN, SVGIG (reference sequence). With 4 bases removed from V and 2 bases from J, the gap between germline ends came to 12 bases. The CDR3 runs to 13 residues. CDR3 coding DNA: TGTGCCTGGACTGGGCGGGGGCCCTACGAGCAGTACTTC. Translating gives CAWTGRGPYEQYF.

The chain employs TRBV28 and TRBJ2-7; D is unresolved. The V and J ends lost 6 bases and 5 bases respectively, with 17 bases between them. Germline V gene sequence: CDR1 MDHEN, CDR2 SYDVKM. The CDR3 runs to 14 residues. CDR3 protein: CASSPPPPGNEQYF. The CDR3 DNA follows: TGTGCCAGCAGCCCACCGCCCCCGGGTAACGAGCAGTACTTC.

The chain couples TRBV9 to TRBJ1-1; TRBD1 might be the D (6 bases). CDR3 length: 15 residues. Trimming removed 3 bases from V and 3 bases from J, with 15 bases in between. Germline V lookup: CDR1 SGDLS, CDR2 YYNGEE. CDR3 loop: CASSGTDRYYTEAFF. In nucleotides, the CDR3 is TGTGCCAGCAGCGGGACAGATCGATACTACACTGAAGCTTTCTTT. Filled out from reference TRBV9 and TRBJ1-1, the complete variable domain reads DSGVTQTPKHLITATGQRVTLRCSPRSGDLSVYWYQQSLDQGLQFLIQYYNGEERAKGNILERFSAQQFPDLHSELNLSSLELGDSALYFCASSGTDRYYTEAFFGQGTRLTVV.

The chain carries TRBV12-5 and TRBJ2-3, with TRBD2 identical over 10 bases. Trimming at V came to 6 bases and at J to 0 bases, leaving 12 bases not matched to a gene. In germline, CDR1 is LGHNT, CDR2 FRNRAP. The CDR3 is 18 residues long. As DNA, the CDR3 is TGTGCTAGTGGACCAGGACTAGCGGTCCGAGCTAGCACAGATACGCAGTATTTT. Its protein is CASGPGLAVRASTDTQYF. Combining the CDR3 with reference TRBV12-5 and TRBJ2-3 gives the whole variable domain DARVTQTPRHKVTEMGQEVTMRCQPILGHNTVFWYRQTMMQGLELLAYFRNRAPLDDSGMPKDRFSAEMPDATLATLKIQPSEPRDSAVYFCASGPGLAVRASTDTQYFGPGTRLTVL.

CDR3: CASSLPSGTNNEQFF. CDR3 nucleotide sequence: TGCGCCAGCAGCTTACCCTCCGGGACAAACAATGAGCAGTTCTTC. J is TRBJ2-1 and V is TRBV5-1; a possible D gene is TRBD1 (6 bases). The V gene's germline CDR1 is SGHRS and CDR2 YFSETQ. The CDR3 is 15 amino acids. V lost 2 bases, J lost 5 bases, and 14 bases lay in between.

The rearrangement uses TRBV27 and TRBJ2-5, with 7 bases lining up with TRBD1. V shed 7 bases, J shed 2 bases, and the junction held 10 bases outside the gene matches. Germline lookup yields CDR1 MNHEY and CDR2 SMNVEV (reference sequence). The CDR3 length is 15 residues. The CDR3 loop reads CASTPMGQLQETQYF. For the CDR3, the DNA is TGTGCCAGCACCCCGATGGGACAGCTACAAGAGACCCAGTACTTC.

This chain joins TRBV5-1 and TRBJ2-7, with 10 nucleotides matching TRBD2. V lost 2 bases to trimming and J lost 3 bases; unmatched junction nucleotides: 2. The CDR3 loop spans 14 amino acids. Germline loops: CDR1 SGHRS, CDR2 YFSETQ. The CDR3: CASSFSSGSYEQYF. The CDR3 nucleotides read TGCGCCAGCAGCTTCTCTAGCGGGAGCTACGAGCAGTACTTC.

This rearrangement joins TRBV11-2 to TRBJ2-1, with TRBD1 identical over 9 bases. Germline CDR1 SGHAT, CDR2 FQNNGV. This CDR3 has 15 residues. Trimming at V came to 8 bases and at J to 8 bases, leaving 13 bases not matched to a gene. The CDR3 reads CASAPGTGRTYEQFF. In nucleotides, the CDR3 is TGTGCCAGCGCCCCCGGGACAGGGCGCACCTATGAGCAGTTCTTC.

V usage is TRBV5-1 and J usage is TRBJ1-3; D gene ambiguous. Germline values: CDR1 SGHRS, CDR2 YFSETQ. The CDR3 contains 15 residues. The V and J ends lost 0 bases and 4 bases respectively, with 11 bases between them. Here the CDR3 reads CASSLATGYGNTIYF. The CDR3 DNA sequence: TGCGCCAGCAGCTTGGCCACGGGTTACGGAAACACCATATATTTT.

V is TRBV18 and J is TRBJ2-1, with 9 positions matching TRBD1. V shed 4 bases and J 3 bases; nucleotides not matched to a gene: 4. The CDR3 covers 15 residues. Germline V lookup: CDR1 KGHSH, CDR2 LQKENI. The CDR3 reads CASSLQGANYNEQFF. The CDR3 region has the DNA TGTGCCAGCTCACTACAGGGGGCCAACTACAATGAGCAGTTCTTC. The variable domain in full, with the rest retrieved from reference TRBV18 and TRBJ2-1, is NAGVMQNPRHLVRRRGQEARLRCSPMKGHSHVYWYRQLPEEGLKFMVYLQKENIIDESGMPKERFSAEFPKEGPSILRIQQVVRGDSAAYFCASSLQGANYNEQFFGPGTRLTVL.

This chain joins TRBV11-3 and TRBJ1-1; D is possibly TRBD1 (6 bases). This CDR3 comprises 15 residues. CDR1 is SGHNT, CDR2 YENEEA, per germline. Deletions cut 4 bases from V and 5 bases from J, with 17 bases between. This chain's CDR3 is CASSSGTGPYTEAFF. The CDR3 DNA reads TGTGCCAGCAGCTCTGGAACAGGGCCGTATACTGAAGCTTTCTTT.

V and J are TRBV10-3 and TRBJ1-2; 9 bases line up with TRBD1. Germline CDR1 reads ENHRY; CDR2 reads SYGVKD. The CDR3 totals 13 residues. With 6 bases clipped from V and 4 bases from J, the junction kept 3 bases outside the gene matches. The CDR3 protein is CAISAGQGYGYTF. DNA for the CDR3: TGTGCCATCAGCGCGGGACAGGGCTATGGCTACACCTTC.

The genes are TRBV4-1 and TRBJ1-2, with 12 bases identical to TRBD1. The CDR3 runs to 18 residues. Trimming cost V 1 base and J 4 bases; bases outside gene matches: 10. The V gene's germline CDR1 is MGHRA and CDR2 YSYEKL. The CDR3 DNA follows: TGCGCCAGCAGCCAAGGGACGGGACAGGGGGCTGGAAGCTATGGCTACACCTTC. Translated, it gives CASSQGTGQGAGSYGYTF.

V usage is TRBV5-6 and J usage is TRBJ2-1; 7 nucleotides line up with TRBD1. J was trimmed by 1 base and V by 0 bases; bases with no gene match: 7. The CDR3 runs to 17 residues. Germline values: CDR1 SGHDT, CDR2 YYEEEE. CDR3 sequence (DNA): TGTGCCAGCAGCTTGGACAGGGGAAAGGGATCCTACAATGAGCAGTTCTTC. It encodes CASSLDRGKGSYNEQFF.

This chain links TRBV21-1 with TRBJ2-7; TRBD2, the table's D call, was not compared with the DNA. TRBV21-1 is annotated as a pseudogene. The CDR3 consists of 12 residues. CDR3 bases: TGTGCCCGCAGGCGGGAGGGCTACGAGCAGTACTTC. Its protein product is CARRREGYEQYF.

The chain links TRBV10-1 to TRBJ2-2; maybe TRBD2 (5 bases). The CDR3 runs 13 residues. CDR1 WNHNN and CDR2 SYGVQD come from the germline V gene (reference sequence). V was pared by 6 bases and J by 5 bases, with 10 bases between. As DNA, the CDR3 is TGCGCCAGCAGGGGTGGCGGGACCGGGGAGCTGTTTTTT. Its translation is CASRGGGTGELFF.

The chain combines TRBV7-3 with TRBJ1-2; D is undetermined. The CDR3 covers 12 residues. V lost 5 bases and J lost 14, with 18 bases in between. Germline V gives CDR1 SGHTA, CDR2 FQGTGA. The CDR3 region is CASSPRGGQATF. The CDR3 DNA sequence: TGTGCCAGCAGCCCCCGGGGAGGGCAGGCAACCTTC.

This chain connects TRBV9 to TRBJ1-6, with D perhaps matching TRBD1 (5 bases). This CDR3 is 18 amino acids long. V was trimmed by 3 bases and J by 4 bases, leaving 20 bases between them. Germline V gives CDR1 SGDLS, CDR2 YYNGEE. The chain's CDR3 is CASSGGPGGPTYNSPLHF. The CDR3 DNA reads as TGTGCCAGCAGCGGGGGACCGGGGGGACCCACATATAATTCACCCCTCCACTTT.